This entry features one T cell receptor beta chain sequence. This entry belongs to a study of blood T cell repertoires in COVID-19. Across the study: From the United States, Italy and Spain came samples of acute and convalescent COVID-19. Sources were T cells, B-cell-depleted T cells, or PBMCs; the material itself was cDNA or gDNA.

J lost 8 bases, V lost 5 bases, and 20 bases had no gene match. The CDR3 is 18 residues long. Germline loops: CDR1 MNHEY, CDR2 SMNVEV (reference sequence). Per the original data handling: It was from reference gene primer amplification that nucleated cell counts were estimated. This table comes from immunoSEQ multiplex PCR, and its TCRdb copy is limited to in-frame clones, with some not included. Clone size and the V and J calls come from that table; the DNA yielded D and trimming. The table has about 80,000 clones, roughly 87% seen once. The sequence came from a man at least 80 years old with acute or convalescent COVID-19. Sequences were obtained from peripheral blood. The V and J genes are TRBV27 and TRBJ1-4, with TRBD1 identical over 7 bases. DNA of the CDR3: TGTGCCAGCAGTCGTAAGTCCCCCGGGGGGGACAGATCGGAAAAACTGTTTTTT. It codes for CASSRKSPGGDRSEKLFF.